What follows describes a single TCR beta chain. The target antigen is unknown. The data belong to a study of CD8 T cells in ankylosing spondylitis. With molecular barcodes, quantitative 5'-RACE was used to make the TCR beta libraries. MiXCR, applied by TCRdb to the 5' RACE reads, yields one record per CDR3 protein. This sample carries a few hundred thousand distinct CDR3 sequences, around a tenth of them seen once, and the ten largest clones take 9.1%. Overall study results and limits: Significant enrichment of disease-linked clones was reportedly seen in matched ankylosing spondylitis synovial fluid. Clones linked to disease, bearing a CD8+ phenotype, were relatively rare in peripheral blood.

Germline assignment: CDR1 SGHVS and CDR2 FQNEAQ. Trimming took 0 bases from V and 7 from J; bases not matched to a gene: 6. The CDR3 has 14 amino acids. The source of this sequence is a female donor with ankylosing spondylitis or in good health (not recorded which). Sequencing input: blood, either unsorted or a sorted T cell fraction (not recorded which). The chain is built from TRBV7-8 and TRBJ2-7; TRBD1 agrees at 7 bases. The DNA for the CDR3 is TGTGCCAGCAGCTTAGCGGGACAGTTGTTTGAGCAGTACTTC. This gives the protein CASSLAGQLFEQYF.